The 18 T cell receptor beta chains below all came from one sample that was sequenced in a study of T cell responses to AZD1222 COVID-19 vaccine. Only in-frame clones appear in the TCRdb table, and some are missing; sequencing was by immunoSEQ multiplex PCR. The sample carries around 120,000 clones, around 83% recorded once. Sample: peripheral blood, taken 28 days after the second AZD1222 dose. The receptors were gathered from an adult who received the AZD1222 COVID-19 vaccine.

This sequence joins TRBV30 and TRBJ2-1; perhaps TRBD2 as D (5 bases). The CDR3 has 14 amino acids. The V gene lost 3 bases and the J gene lost 3 bases, with 12 bases spanning the gap. Germline values: CDR1 GTSNPN, CDR2 SVGIG (reference sequence). The CDR3 region is CAWSSGRFYNEQFF. Here the CDR3 DNA reads TGTGCCTGGAGCTCGGGGAGATTCTACAATGAGCAGTTCTTC.

This rearrangement joins TRBV7-9 to TRBJ2-3, with unresolved D. Germline V gene lookup returns CDR1 SEHNR and CDR2 FQNEAQ (reference sequence). CDR3 length equals 16 residues. With 5 bases removed from V and 0 bases from J, the gap between germline ends came to 15 bases. In nucleotides, the CDR3 is TGTGCCAGCAGCCCCCCATATCGGCTTAGCACAGATACGCAGTATTTT. Protein product: CASSPPYRLSTDTQYF.

V is TRBV5-1 and J is TRBJ2-7; the D gene is possibly TRBD1 (5 bases). The V gene's germline CDR1 is SGHRS and CDR2 YFSETQ. V was pared by 3 bases and J by 0 bases, with 16 bases between. The CDR3 is 16 amino acids. CDR3 amino acids: CASSSFARESSYEQYF. Written as DNA, the CDR3 is TGCGCCAGCAGCTCGTTTGCCAGGGAAAGCTCCTACGAGCAGTACTTC.

This clone was detected once. This CDR3 is CASINGANTGELFF. DNA of the CDR3: TGTGCCAGTATAAACGGAGCGAACACCGGGGAGCTGTTTTTT. This chain uses TRBV19 with TRBJ2-2; D not certain. In germline, CDR1 is LNHDA, CDR2 SQIVND (reference sequence). Deletions cut 7 bases from V and 0 bases from J, with 9 bases between. The CDR3 consists of 14 residues.

This rearrangement joins TRBV28 to TRBJ1-3; D ambiguous. The V end lost 3 bases, the J end lost 0 bases, and 9 bases lay between the germline ends. The length of the CDR3 is 15 residues. From germline, CDR1 is MDHEN and CDR2 SYDVKM. DNA of the CDR3: TGTGCCAGCAGTTTGGGCAGCGACTCTGGAAACACCATATATTTT. Protein sequence: CASSLGSDSGNTIYF.

V usage is TRBV7-2 and J usage is TRBJ2-1; D is ambiguous. CDR3 length: 15 amino acids. Germline V gives CDR1 SGHTA, CDR2 FQGNSA. Trimming took 2 bases from V and 3 from J, leaving 11 bases between them. The CDR3 DNA is TGTGCCAGCAGCTTAAATTCGGACGGCTACAATGAGCAGTTCTTC. Encoded protein: CASSLNSDGYNEQFF.

This chain links TRBV4-1 with TRBJ1-3; D is ambiguous. From germline, CDR1 is MGHRA and CDR2 YSYEKL. CDR3 size: 16 residues. V was pared by 6 bases and J by 2 bases, with 17 bases between. This chain's CDR3 is CASRQSWVRPGNTIYF. As DNA, the CDR3 is TGCGCCAGCAGACAATCATGGGTTCGGCCTGGAAACACCATATATTTT.

V is TRBV18 and J is TRBJ2-7, with D tentatively TRBD1 (5 bases). With 3 bases removed from V and 3 bases from J, the gap between germline ends came to 15 bases. The CDR3 is made up of 15 amino acids. Germline CDR1 and CDR2: KGHSH and LQKENI. The CDR3 is CASSPGLSDIYEQYF. CDR3 DNA sequence: TGTGCCAGCTCACCGGGGCTCTCCGACATCTACGAGCAGTACTTC.

The chain couples TRBV7-9 to TRBJ2-3; 15 bases are a match to TRBD2. The CDR3 is made up of 17 amino acids. V shed 3 bases, J shed 2 bases, and the junction held 3 bases outside the gene matches. Looked up from germline, CDR1 is SEHNR and CDR2 is FQNEAQ (reference sequence). CDR3 sequence (DNA): TGTGCCAGCAGCTTGGGGACTAGCGGGGGGTACACAGATACGCAGTATTTT. Protein product: CASSLGTSGGYTDTQYF.

The chain has TRBV10-3 and TRBJ2-3; 12 nucleotides line up with TRBD2. The CDR3 totals 18 residues. V shed 0 bases and J 0 bases; nucleotides not matched to a gene: 4. Germline loops: CDR1 ENHRY, CDR2 SYGVKD. CDR3 region: CAISESLGTSGSTDTQYF. In nucleotides, the CDR3 is TGTGCCATCAGTGAGTCCTTAGGGACTAGCGGGAGCACAGATACGCAGTATTTT.

As concerns this clone: One end of the junction fails to match germline, which may point to a read error. V usage is TRBV6-4 and J usage is TRBJ1-2; 9 bases map to TRBD1. Germline CDR1 MRHNA, CDR2 SNTAGT. The CDR3 has 12 residues. The CDR3 loop reads CASSDWDRVLAF. CDR3 nucleotide sequence: TGTGCCAGCAGTGACTGGGACAGGGTCCTCGCCTTC.

V is TRBV5-1 and J is TRBJ2-7; 12 bases agree with TRBD1. This CDR3 contains 15 residues. J was trimmed by 3 bases and V by 2 bases; bases with no gene match: 3. Germline CDR1 and CDR2: SGHRS and YFSETQ. The chain's CDR3 is CASSFGTGGLYEQYF. As DNA, the CDR3 is TGCGCCAGCAGCTTTGGGACAGGGGGCCTCTACGAGCAGTACTTC.

This sequence joins TRBV5-6 and TRBJ2-1; 9 bases fit TRBD2. This CDR3 contains 15 residues. Germline V gene sequence: CDR1 SGHDT, CDR2 YYEEEE. Trimming at V came to 7 bases and at J to 7 bases, leaving 12 bases not matched to a gene. This CDR3 is CASSTAASGVNEQFF. Here the CDR3 DNA reads TGTGCCAGCTCAACGGCGGCTAGCGGGGTAAATGAGCAGTTCTTC.

This clone was seen a handful of times. The chain has TRBV2 and TRBJ1-4; D is ambiguous. The CDR3 runs 12 residues. The V and J ends lost 4 bases and 11 bases respectively, with 11 bases between them. The germline V gene has CDR1 SNHLY and CDR2 FYNNEI. The CDR3 coding sequence is TGTGCCAGCAGTGTTGGGGAAAGGAAACTGTTTTTT. Amino acid sequence: CASSVGERKLFF.

J is TRBJ2-1 and V is TRBV18; D not resolved. This CDR3 spans 16 amino acids. The germline V and J ends were trimmed by 4 bases and 6 bases, with 19 bases remaining between them. The V gene's germline CDR1 is KGHSH and CDR2 LQKENI. The CDR3 sequence is CASSLAPGPLANEQFF. In DNA, the CDR3 is TGTGCCAGCTCACTGGCCCCTGGGCCGTTAGCCAATGAGCAGTTCTTC.

This chain links TRBV25-1 with TRBJ1-1, with no clear D. V was cut by 9 bases and J by 1 base, with 12 bases left in between. Germline CDR1 reads MGHDK; CDR2 reads SYGVNS. The CDR3 has 13 amino acids. The CDR3 nucleotides read TGTGCCAGTCTGGAAGGATCGAACACTGAAGCTTTCTTT. This translates into CASLEGSNTEAFF.

V gene TRBV24-1 combines with J gene TRBJ2-1, with 7 bases matching TRBD2. Germline V gives CDR1 KGHDR, CDR2 SFDVKD. V was pared by 4 bases and J by 7 bases, with 6 bases of the junction left unmatched. The CDR3 is made up of 14 amino acids. The CDR3 nucleotides read TGTGCCACCAGTGACGGGGACGGGGGGAATGAGCAGTTCTTC. Translation gives CATSDGDGGNEQFF.

The chain is built from TRBV9 and TRBJ2-5, with 9 bases fitting TRBD2. V was clipped by 5 bases and J by 4 bases; unmatched bases: 6. Germline lookup yields CDR1 SGDLS and CDR2 YYNGEE. The CDR3 spans 14 residues. CDR3 residues: CASSRREGPETQYF. DNA for the CDR3: TGTGCCAGCAGTAGGCGGGAGGGCCCAGAGACCCAGTACTTC.